The rows below give T cell receptor beta chains drawn from one sample of a study of T cell responses to AZD1222 COVID-19 vaccine. The protocol was immunoSEQ multiplex PCR, while the TCRdb copy is restricted to in-frame clones and leaves out a portion. Among 20,000 to 30,000 clones, roughly 84% were seen once, and the ten largest hold about 35%. The sample consisted of peripheral blood, taken 28 days after the second AZD1222 dose. The receptors stem from an adult who received the AZD1222 COVID-19 vaccine. Both conserved end residues are part of each CDR3. The D gene is left open where the match is weak. Not all rows give a size; the values are once, few, many and, for expanded clones, a class.

V: TRBV6-1; D: TRBD1; J: TRBJ1-5; size: NA; CDR3: CASSVRGVGDNQPQHF; DNA: TGTGCCAGCAGTGTCAGGGGGGTTGGGGACAATCAGCCCCAGCATTTT
V: TRBV7-9; D: TRBD1; J: TRBJ1-4; size: NA; CDR3: CASSVRQGRGEKLFF; DNA: TGTGCCAGCAGCGTCAGACAGGGGCGGGGTGAAAAACTGTTTTTT
V: TRBV30; D: TRBD1; J: TRBJ1-2; size: NA; CDR3: CAWNRDRYGYTF; DNA: TGTGCCTGGAACCGGGACAGATATGGCTACACCTTC
V: TRBV14; D: NA; J: TRBJ2-7; size: NA; CDR3: CASSEQTYEQYF; DNA: TGTGCCAGCAGCGAGCAGACCTACGAGCAGTACTTC
V: TRBV7-3; D: TRBD1; J: TRBJ2-1; size: NA; CDR3: CASSHRGGNEQFF; DNA: TGTGCCAGCAGCCACAGGGGCGGCAATGAGCAGTTCTTC
V: TRBV28; D: NA; J: TRBJ2-7; size: NA; CDR3: CASSLFRYEQYF; DNA: TGTGCCAGCAGTTTATTCCGCTACGAGCAGTACTTC
V: TRBV10-3; D: TRBD1; J: TRBJ2-7; size: once; CDR3: CATRQGRWEQYF; DNA: TGTGCCACCCGACAGGGGCGTTGGGAGCAGTACTTC
V: TRBV4-2; D: NA; J: TRBJ1-2; size: NA; CDR3: CASSQGLSGYTF; DNA: TGTGCCAGCAGCCAGGGGCTATCTGGCTACACCTTC
V: TRBV7-2; D: TRBD2; J: TRBJ2-5; size: NA; CDR3: CASSLAGGGLAETQYF; DNA: TGTGCCAGCAGCTTAGCCGGAGGGGGACTAGCGGAGACCCAGTACTTC
V: TRBV5-4; D: TRBD2; J: TRBJ2-5; size: NA; CDR3: CASSWTSHSRETQYF; DNA: TGTGCCAGCAGCTGGACTAGTCATTCTCGGGAGACCCAGTACTTC
V: TRBV19; D: NA; J: TRBJ1-2; size: NA; CDR3: CASSLDISYGYTF; DNA: TGTGCCAGTAGTCTAGACATATCCTATGGCTACACCTTC
V: TRBV19; D: NA; J: TRBJ1-2; size: few; CDR3: CASMLKNANYGYTF; DNA: TGTGCCAGTATGCTGAAGAACGCTAACTATGGCTACACCTTC
V: TRBV24-1; D: NA; J: TRBJ1-6; size: NA; CDR3: CATSDPWGLLHF; DNA: TGTGCCACCAGTGATCCCTGGGGCCTCCTCCACTTT
V: TRBV19; D: TRBD1; J: TRBJ1-1; size: once; CDR3: CASRQGYMNTEAFF; DNA: TGTGCCAGTAGACAGGGGTACATGAACACTGAAGCTTTCTTT
V: TRBV6-1; D: NA; J: TRBJ1-2; size: NA; CDR3: CASSELFNYGYTF; DNA: TGTGCCAGCAGTGAACTCTTTAACTATGGCTACACCTTC
V: TRBV3-1/TRBV3-2; D: TRBD2; J: TRBJ2-2; size: NA; CDR3: CASSLGLAGATAGELFF; DNA: TGTGCCAGCAGCCTGGGACTAGCGGGAGCAACCGCCGGGGAGCTGTTTTTT
V: TRBV7-9; D: TRBD1; J: TRBJ1-2; size: NA; CDR3: CASSPGQGEYGYTF; DNA: TGTGCCAGCAGCCCAGGACAGGGCGAATATGGCTACACCTTC
V: TRBV19; D: TRBD1; J: TRBJ2-7; size: NA; CDR3: CASSPVPGQGYEQYF; DNA: TGTGCCAGTAGTCCCGTCCCGGGACAGGGTTACGAGCAGTACTTC
V: TRBV2; D: NA; J: TRBJ2-7; size: NA; CDR3: CASSGNYEQYF; DNA: TGTGCCAGCAGCGGGAACTACGAGCAGTACTTC
V: TRBV2; D: TRBD1; J: TRBJ2-3; size: NA; CDR3: CASKTGRTDTQYF; DNA: TGTGCCAGCAAGACAGGGCGCACAGATACGCAGTATTTT
V: TRBV28; D: TRBD2; J: TRBJ2-7; size: NA; CDR3: CASTSSGRGGEQYF; DNA: TGTGCCAGCACCTCTAGCGGGAGAGGAGGTGAGCAGTACTTC
V: TRBV13; D: NA; J: TRBJ2-7; size: NA; CDR3: CASSLGGDSYEQYF; DNA: TGTGCCAGCAGCTTAGGTGGGGACTCCTACGAGCAGTACTTC
V: TRBV7-9; D: NA; J: TRBJ1-6; size: NA; CDR3: CASSHWDRFFHF; DNA: TGTGCCAGCAGCCATTGGGACCGCTTCTTCCACTTT
V: TRBV10-1; D: TRBD1; J: TRBJ1-1; size: NA; CDR3: CASTRTGGNTEAFF; DNA: TGCGCCAGCACCCGAACAGGGGGAAACACTGAAGCTTTCTTT
V: TRBV7-2; D: NA; J: TRBJ1-5; size: NA; CDR3: CASSLDRNQPQHF; DNA: TGTGCCAGCAGCTTAGACAGAAATCAGCCCCAGCATTTT
V: TRBV20-1; D: NA; J: TRBJ1-6; size: NA; CDR3: CSASDRTSPLHF; DNA: TGCAGTGCTAGTGACAGGACTTCACCCCTCCACTTT
V: TRBV7-2; D: NA; J: TRBJ2-5; size: NA; CDR3: CASSLVQGETQYF; DNA: TGTGCCAGCAGCTTAGTTCAGGGAGAGACCCAGTACTTC
V: TRBV11-2; D: NA; J: TRBJ2-5; size: NA; CDR3: CASSKDGTQETQYF; DNA: TGTGCCAGCAGTAAGGATGGGACTCAAGAGACCCAGTACTTC